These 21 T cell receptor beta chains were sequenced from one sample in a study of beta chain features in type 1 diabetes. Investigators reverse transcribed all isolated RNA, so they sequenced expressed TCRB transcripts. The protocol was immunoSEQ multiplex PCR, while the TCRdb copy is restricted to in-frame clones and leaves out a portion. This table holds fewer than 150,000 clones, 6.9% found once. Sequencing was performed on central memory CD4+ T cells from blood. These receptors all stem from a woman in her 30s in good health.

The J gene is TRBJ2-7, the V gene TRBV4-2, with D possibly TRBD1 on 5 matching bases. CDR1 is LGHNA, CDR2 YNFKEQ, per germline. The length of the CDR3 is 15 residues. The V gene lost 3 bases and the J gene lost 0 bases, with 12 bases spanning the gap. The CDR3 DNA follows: TGTGCCAGCAGCCAGCCAGGGTCTAGCTCCTACGAGCAGTACTTC. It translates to CASSQPGSSSYEQYF.

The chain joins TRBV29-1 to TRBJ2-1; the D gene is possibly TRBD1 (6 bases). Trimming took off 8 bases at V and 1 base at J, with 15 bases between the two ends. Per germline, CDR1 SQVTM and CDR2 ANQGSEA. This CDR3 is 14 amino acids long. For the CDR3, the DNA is TGCAGCTCTTTTGACAGGACTTCCTACAATGAGCAGTTCTTC. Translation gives CSSFDRTSYNEQFF.

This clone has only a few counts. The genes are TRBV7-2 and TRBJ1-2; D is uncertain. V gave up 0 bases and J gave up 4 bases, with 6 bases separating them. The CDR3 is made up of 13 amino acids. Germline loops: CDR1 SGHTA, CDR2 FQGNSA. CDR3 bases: TGTGCCAGCAGCTTAGCGGGCAGCTATGGCTACACCTTC. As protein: CASSLAGSYGYTF. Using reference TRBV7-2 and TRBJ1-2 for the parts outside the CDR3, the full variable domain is GAGVSQSPSNKVTEKGKDVELRCDPISGHTALYWYRQSLGQGLEFLIYFQGNSAPDKSGLPSDRFSAERTGGSVSTLTIQRTQQEDSAVYLCASSLAGSYGYTFGSGTRLTVV.

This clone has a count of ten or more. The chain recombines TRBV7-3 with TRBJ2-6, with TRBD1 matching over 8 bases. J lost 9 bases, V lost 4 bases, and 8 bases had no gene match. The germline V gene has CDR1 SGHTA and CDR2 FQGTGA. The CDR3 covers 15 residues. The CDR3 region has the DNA TGTGCCAGCAGCTCAGTACAGGGGGGACACAACGTCCTGACTTTC. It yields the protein CASSSVQGGHNVLTF.

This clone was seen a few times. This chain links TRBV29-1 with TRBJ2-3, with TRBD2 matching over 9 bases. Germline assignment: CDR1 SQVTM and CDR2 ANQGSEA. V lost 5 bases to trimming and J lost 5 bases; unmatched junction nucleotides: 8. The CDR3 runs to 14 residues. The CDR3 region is CSVYSGRGKDTQYF. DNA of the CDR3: TGCAGCGTTTATAGCGGGAGAGGTAAAGATACGCAGTATTTT.

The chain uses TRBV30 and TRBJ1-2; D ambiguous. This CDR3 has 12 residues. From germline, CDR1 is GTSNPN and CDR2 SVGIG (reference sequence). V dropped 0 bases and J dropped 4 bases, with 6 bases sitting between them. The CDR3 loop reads CAWSVQSYGYTF. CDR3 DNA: TGTGCCTGGAGTGTACAGTCCTATGGCTACACCTTC.

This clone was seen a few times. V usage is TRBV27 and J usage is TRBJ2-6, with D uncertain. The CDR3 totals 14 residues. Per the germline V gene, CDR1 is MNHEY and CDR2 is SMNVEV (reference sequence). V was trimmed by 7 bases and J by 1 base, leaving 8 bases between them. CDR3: CASTPRSGANVLTF. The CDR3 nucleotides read TGTGCCAGCACCCCGCGGTCTGGGGCCAACGTCCTGACTTTC.

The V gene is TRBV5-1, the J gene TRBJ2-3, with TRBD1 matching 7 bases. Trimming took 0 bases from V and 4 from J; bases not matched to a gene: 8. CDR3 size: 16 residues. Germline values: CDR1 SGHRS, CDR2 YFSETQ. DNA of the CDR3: TGCGCCAGCAGCTTGGGAACTCCAGGGGGTTCAGATACGCAGTATTTT. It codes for CASSLGTPGGSDTQYF.

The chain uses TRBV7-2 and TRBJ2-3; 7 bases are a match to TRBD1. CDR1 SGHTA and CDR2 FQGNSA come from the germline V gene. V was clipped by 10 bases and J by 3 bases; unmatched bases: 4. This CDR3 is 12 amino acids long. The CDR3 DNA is TGTGCCATGGACAGGTTAACAGATACGCAGTATTTT. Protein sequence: CAMDRLTDTQYF.

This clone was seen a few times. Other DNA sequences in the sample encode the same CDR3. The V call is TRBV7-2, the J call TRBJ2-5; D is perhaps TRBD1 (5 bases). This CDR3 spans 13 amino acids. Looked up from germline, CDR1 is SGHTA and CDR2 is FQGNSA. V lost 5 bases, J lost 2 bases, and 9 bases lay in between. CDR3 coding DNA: TGTGCCAGCAGCCGAGACAGACAAGAGACCCAGTACTTC. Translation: CASSRDRQETQYF.

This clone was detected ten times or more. The CDR3 region has the DNA TGCAGCGTTGGCCCGGGGACAGATACGCAGTATTTT. Translated, it gives CSVGPGTDTQYF. The rearrangement links TRBV29-1 to TRBJ2-3; a possible D gene is TRBD2 (5 bases). The V gene lost 4 bases and the J gene lost 3 bases, with 8 bases spanning the gap. CDR3 length: 12 amino acids. Per germline, CDR1 SQVTM and CDR2 ANQGSEA.

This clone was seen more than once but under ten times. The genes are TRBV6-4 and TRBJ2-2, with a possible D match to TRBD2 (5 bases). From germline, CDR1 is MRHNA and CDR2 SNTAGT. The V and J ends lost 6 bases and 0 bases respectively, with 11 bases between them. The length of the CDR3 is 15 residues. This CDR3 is CASRPGTANTGELFF. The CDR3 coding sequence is TGTGCCAGCAGACCGGGAACAGCGAACACCGGGGAGCTGTTTTTT.

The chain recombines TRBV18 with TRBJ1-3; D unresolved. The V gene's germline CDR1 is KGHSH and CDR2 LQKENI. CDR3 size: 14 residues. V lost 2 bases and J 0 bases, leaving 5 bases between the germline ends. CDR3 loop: CASSPDNSGNTIYF. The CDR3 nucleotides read TGTGCCAGCTCACCAGACAACTCTGGAAACACCATATATTTT. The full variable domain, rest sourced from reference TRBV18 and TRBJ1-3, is NAGVMQNPRHLVRRRGQEARLRCSPMKGHSHVYWYRQLPEEGLKFMVYLQKENIIDESGMPKERFSAEFPKEGPSILRIQQVVRGDSAAYFCASSPDNSGNTIYFGEGSWLTVV.

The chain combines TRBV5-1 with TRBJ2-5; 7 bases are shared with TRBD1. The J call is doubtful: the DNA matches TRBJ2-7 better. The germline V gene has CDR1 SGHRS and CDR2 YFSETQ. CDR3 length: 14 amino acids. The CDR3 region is CASSRGQGDNEQYF. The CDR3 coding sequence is TGCGCCAGCAGCAGGGGGCAGGGCGACAACGAGCAGTACTTC.

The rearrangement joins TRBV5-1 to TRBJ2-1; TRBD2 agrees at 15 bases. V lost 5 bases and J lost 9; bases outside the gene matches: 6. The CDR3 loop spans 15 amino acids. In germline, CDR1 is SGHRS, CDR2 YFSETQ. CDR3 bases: TGCGCCAGCAGGCTGGGACTAGCGGGAGGAGGTGAGCAGTTCTTC. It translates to CASRLGLAGGGEQFF.

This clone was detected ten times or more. The CDR3: CSVEGSRLAGGPSTDTQYF. The CDR3, as DNA: TGCAGCGTTGAAGGGTCCCGACTAGCGGGAGGGCCGAGCACAGATACGCAGTATTTT. The gene calls are TRBV29-1 and TRBJ2-3, with 14 bases matching TRBD2. Per the germline V gene, CDR1 is SQVTM and CDR2 is ANQGSEA. V shed 1 base and J 0 bases; nucleotides not matched to a gene: 9. CDR3 size: 19 residues.

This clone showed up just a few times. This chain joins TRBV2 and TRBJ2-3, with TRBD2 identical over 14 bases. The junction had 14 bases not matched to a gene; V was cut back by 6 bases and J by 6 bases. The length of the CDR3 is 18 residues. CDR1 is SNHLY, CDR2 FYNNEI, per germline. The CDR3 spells CASSFPTRLAGGLDTQYF. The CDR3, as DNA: TGTGCCAGCAGCTTCCCCACCAGACTAGCGGGAGGGTTGGATACGCAGTATTTT.

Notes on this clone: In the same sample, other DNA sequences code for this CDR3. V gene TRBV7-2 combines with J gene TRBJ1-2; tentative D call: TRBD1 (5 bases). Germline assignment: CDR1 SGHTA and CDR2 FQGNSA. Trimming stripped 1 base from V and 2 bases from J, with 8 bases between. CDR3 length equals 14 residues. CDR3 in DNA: TGTGCCAGCAGCTTAGAGGCAGGGAACTATGGCTACACCTTC. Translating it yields CASSLEAGNYGYTF.

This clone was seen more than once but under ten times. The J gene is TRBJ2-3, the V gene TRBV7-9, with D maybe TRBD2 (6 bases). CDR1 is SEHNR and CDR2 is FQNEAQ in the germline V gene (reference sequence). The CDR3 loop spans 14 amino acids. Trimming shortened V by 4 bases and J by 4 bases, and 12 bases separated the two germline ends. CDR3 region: CASSSLGEADTQYF. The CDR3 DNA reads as TGTGCCAGCAGCTCATTAGGGGAGGCAGATACGCAGTATTTT. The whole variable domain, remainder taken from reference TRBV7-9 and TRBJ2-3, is DTGVSQNPRHKITKRGQNVTFRCDPISEHNRLYWYRQTLGQGPEFLTYFQNEAQLEKSRLLSDRFSAERPKGSFSTLEIQRTEQGDSAMYLCASSSLGEADTQYFGPGTRLTVL.

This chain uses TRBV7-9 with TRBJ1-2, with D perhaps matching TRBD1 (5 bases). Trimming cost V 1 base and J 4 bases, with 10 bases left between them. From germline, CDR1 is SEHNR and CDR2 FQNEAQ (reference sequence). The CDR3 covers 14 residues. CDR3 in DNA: TGTGCCAGCAGCTTAGATACAGGAGCCTATGGCTACACCTTC. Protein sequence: CASSLDTGAYGYTF.

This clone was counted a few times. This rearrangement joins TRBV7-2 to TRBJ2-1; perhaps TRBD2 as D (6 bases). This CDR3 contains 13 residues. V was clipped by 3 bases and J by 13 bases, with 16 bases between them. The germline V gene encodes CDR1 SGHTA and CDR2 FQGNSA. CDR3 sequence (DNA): TGTGCCAGCAGCTTCCAAAGACTAGATCGCCAGTTCTTC. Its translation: CASSFQRLDRQFF.